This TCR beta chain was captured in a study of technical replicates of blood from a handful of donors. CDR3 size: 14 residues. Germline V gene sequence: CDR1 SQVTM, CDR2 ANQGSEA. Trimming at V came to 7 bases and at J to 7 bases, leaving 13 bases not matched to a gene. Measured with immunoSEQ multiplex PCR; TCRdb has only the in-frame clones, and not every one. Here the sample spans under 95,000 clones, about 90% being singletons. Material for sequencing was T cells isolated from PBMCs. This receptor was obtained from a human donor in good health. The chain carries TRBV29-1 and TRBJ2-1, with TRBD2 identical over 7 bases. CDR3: CSGAGTTGRNEQFF. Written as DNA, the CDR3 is TGCAGCGGAGCCGGGACTACTGGTAGAAATGAGCAGTTCTTC.